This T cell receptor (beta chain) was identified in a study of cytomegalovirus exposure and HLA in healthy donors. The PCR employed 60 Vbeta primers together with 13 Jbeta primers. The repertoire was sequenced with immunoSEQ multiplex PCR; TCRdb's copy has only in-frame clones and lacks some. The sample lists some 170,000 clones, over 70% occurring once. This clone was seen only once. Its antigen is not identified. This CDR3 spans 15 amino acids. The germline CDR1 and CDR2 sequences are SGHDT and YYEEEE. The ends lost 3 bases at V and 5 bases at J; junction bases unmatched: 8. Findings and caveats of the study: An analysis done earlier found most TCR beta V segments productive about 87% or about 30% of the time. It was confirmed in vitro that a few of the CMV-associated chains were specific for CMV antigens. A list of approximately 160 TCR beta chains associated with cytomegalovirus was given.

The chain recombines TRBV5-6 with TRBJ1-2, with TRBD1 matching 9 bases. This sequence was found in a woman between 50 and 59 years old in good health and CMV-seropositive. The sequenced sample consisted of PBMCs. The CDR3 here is CASSYRGQGGYGYTF. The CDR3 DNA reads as TGTGCCAGCAGCTACAGGGGGCAAGGAGGGTATGGCTACACCTTC.